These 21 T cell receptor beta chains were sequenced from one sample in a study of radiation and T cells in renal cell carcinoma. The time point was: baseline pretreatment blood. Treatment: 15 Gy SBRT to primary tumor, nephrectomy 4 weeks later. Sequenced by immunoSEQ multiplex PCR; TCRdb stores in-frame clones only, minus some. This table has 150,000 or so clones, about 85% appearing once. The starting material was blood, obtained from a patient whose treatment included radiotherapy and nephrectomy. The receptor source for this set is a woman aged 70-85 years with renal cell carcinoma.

Here the CDR3 DNA reads TGTGCCAGCAGCTCCCAGGGGTCCTCCTACGAGCAGTACTTC. Translating gives CASSSQGSSYEQYF. This chain connects TRBV13 to TRBJ2-7, with TRBD1 as a possible D gene (6 bases). Germline CDR1 is PRHDT and CDR2 is FYEKMQ (reference sequence). V was clipped by 4 bases and J by 0 bases, with 10 bases between them. CDR3 length: 14 amino acids.

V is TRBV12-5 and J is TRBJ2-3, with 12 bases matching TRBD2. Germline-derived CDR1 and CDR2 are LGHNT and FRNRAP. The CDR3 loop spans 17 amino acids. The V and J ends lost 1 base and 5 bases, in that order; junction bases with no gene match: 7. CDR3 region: CASGLGLAGANVDTQYF. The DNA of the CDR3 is TGTGCTAGTGGTTTGGGACTAGCGGGGGCTAATGTAGATACGCAGTATTTT.

CDR3 bases: TGTGCCAGCAGCTTAGCGGGGAACACCAATGAGCAGTTCTTC. This codes for CASSLAGNTNEQFF. The V call is TRBV7-9, the J call TRBJ2-1; D ambiguous. Germline assignment: CDR1 SEHNR and CDR2 FQNEAQ (reference sequence). The length of the CDR3 is 14 residues. V lost 0 bases, J lost 6 bases, and 9 bases lay in between.

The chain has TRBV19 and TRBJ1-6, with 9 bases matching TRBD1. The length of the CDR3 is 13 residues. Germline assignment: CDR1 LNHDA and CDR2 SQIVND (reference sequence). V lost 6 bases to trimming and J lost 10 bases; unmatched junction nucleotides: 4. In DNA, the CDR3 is TGTGCCAGTAGGGACAGGGGAGGATCACCCCTCCACTTT. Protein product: CASRDRGGSPLHF.

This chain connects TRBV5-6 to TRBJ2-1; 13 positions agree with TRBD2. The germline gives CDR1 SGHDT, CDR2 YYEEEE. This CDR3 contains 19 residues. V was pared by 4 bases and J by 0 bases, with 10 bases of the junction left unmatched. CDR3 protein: CASSIPGLAGQYSYNEQFF. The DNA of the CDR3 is TGTGCCAGCAGCATACCGGGACTAGCGGGGCAATACTCCTACAATGAGCAGTTCTTC.

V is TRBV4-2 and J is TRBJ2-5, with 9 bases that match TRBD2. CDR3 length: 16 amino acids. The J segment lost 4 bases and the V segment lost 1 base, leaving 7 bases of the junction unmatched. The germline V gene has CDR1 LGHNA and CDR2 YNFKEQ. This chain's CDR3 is CASSQGGGGAGETQYF. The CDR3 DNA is TGTGCCAGCAGCCAAGGCGGCGGGGGGGCAGGAGAGACCCAGTACTTC.

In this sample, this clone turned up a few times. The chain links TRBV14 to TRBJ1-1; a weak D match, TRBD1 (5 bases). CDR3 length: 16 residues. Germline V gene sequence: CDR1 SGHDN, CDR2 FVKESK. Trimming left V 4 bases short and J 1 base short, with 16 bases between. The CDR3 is CASSPPYSQGNTEAFF. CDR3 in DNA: TGTGCCAGCAGCCCCCCCTACTCCCAGGGGAACACTGAAGCTTTCTTT. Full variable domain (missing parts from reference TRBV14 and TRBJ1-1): EAGVTQFPSHSVIEKGQTVTLRCDPISGHDNLYWYRRVMGKEIKFLLHFVKESKQDESGMPNNRFLAERTGGTYSTLKVQPAELEDSGVYFCASSPPYSQGNTEAFFGQGTRLTVV.

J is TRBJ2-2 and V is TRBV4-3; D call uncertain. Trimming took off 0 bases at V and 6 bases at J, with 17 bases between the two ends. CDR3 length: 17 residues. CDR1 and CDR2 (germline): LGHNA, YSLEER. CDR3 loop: CASSQDLSITVAGELFF. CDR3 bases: TGCGCCAGCAGCCAAGATCTTAGCATAACTGTCGCCGGGGAGCTGTTTTTT.

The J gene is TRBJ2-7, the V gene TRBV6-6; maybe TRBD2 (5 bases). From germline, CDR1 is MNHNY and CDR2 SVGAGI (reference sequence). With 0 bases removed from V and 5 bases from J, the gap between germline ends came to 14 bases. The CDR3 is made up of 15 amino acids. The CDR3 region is CASSYSGQRGNEQYF. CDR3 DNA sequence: TGTGCCAGCAGTTACTCAGGTCAGAGAGGGAACGAGCAGTACTTC.

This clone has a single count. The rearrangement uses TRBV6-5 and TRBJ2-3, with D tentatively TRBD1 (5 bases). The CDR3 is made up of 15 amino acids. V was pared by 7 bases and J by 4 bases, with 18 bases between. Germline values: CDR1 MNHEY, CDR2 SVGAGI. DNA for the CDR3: TGTGCCAGCACCCGAAGGGGTTCAGGCCCAGATACGCAGTATTTT. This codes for CASTRRGSGPDTQYF.

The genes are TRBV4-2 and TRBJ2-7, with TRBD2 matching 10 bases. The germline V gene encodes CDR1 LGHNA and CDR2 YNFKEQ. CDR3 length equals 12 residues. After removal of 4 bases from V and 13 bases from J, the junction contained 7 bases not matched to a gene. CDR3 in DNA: TGTGCCAGCAGCCGAGATTCTAGCGGGAGATACTTC. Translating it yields CASSRDSSGRYF.

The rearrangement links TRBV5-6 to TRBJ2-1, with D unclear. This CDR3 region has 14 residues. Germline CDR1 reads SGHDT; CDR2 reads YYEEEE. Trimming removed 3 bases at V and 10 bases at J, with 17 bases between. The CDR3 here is CASSSTPPVVEQFF. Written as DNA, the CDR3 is TGTGCCAGCAGCTCCACCCCACCCGTCGTGGAGCAGTTCTTC.

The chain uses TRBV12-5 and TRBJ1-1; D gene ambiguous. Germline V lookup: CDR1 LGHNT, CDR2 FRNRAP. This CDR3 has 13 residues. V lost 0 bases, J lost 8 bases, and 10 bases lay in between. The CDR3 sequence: CASGLVGPEEAFF. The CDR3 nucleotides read TGTGCTAGTGGTTTGGTAGGGCCAGAGGAAGCTTTCTTT.

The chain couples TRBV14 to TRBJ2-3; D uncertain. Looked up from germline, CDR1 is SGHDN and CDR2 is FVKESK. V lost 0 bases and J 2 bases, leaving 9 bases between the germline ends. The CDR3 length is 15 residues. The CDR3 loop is CASSQDGRNTDTQYF. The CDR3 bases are TGTGCCAGCAGCCAAGACGGCAGAAACACAGATACGCAGTATTTT.

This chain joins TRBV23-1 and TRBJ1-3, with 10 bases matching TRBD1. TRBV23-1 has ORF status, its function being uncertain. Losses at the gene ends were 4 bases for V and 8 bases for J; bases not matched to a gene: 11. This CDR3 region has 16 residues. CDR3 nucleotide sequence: TGCGCCAGCAGTCCGAAATCCCGGGACAGGGGTTACACCATATATTTT. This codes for CASSPKSRDRGYTIYF.

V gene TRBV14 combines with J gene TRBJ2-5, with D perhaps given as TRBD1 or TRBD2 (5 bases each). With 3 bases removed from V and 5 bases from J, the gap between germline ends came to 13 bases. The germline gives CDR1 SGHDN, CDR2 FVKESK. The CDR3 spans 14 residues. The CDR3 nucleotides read TGTGCCAGCAGCCACCTAACCAGGGACGAGACCCAGTACTTC. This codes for CASSHLTRDETQYF.

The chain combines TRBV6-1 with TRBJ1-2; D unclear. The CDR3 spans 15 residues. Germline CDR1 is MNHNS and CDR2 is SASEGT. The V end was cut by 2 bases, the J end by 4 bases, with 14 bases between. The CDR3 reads CASSESFRVVYGYTF. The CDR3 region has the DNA TGTGCCAGCAGTGAATCGTTCCGTGTAGTCTATGGCTACACCTTC.

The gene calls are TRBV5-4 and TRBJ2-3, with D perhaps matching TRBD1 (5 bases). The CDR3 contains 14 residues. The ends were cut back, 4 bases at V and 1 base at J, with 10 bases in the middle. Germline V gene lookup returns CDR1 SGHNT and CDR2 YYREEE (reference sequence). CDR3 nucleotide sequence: TGTGCCAGCAGCGAGGTGGGGCGCACAGATACGCAGTATTTT. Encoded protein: CASSEVGRTDTQYF.

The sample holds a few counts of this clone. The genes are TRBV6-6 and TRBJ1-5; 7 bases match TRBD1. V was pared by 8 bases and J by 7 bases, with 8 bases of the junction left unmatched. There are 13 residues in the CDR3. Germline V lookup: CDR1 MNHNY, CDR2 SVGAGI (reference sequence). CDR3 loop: CASADRDVQPQHF. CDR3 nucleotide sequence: TGTGCCAGCGCCGACAGGGACGTGCAGCCCCAGCATTTT.

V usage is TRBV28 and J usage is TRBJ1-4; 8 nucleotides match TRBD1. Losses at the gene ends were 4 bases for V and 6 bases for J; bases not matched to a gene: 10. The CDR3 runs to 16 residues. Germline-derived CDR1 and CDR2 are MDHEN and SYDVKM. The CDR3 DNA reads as TGTGCCAGCAGTTCCCCAGGGACAGGATGGGATGAAAAACTGTTTTTT. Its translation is CASSSPGTGWDEKLFF.

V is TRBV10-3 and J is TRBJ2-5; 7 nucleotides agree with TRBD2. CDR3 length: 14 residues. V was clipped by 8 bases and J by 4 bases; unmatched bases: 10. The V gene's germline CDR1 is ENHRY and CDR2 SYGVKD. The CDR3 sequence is CAIGERGGRETQYF. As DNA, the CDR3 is TGTGCCATCGGCGAGCGGGGAGGGCGAGAGACCCAGTACTTC.